This T cell receptor (beta chain) was captured by sequencing in a study of T-cell memory formation after mild COVID-19. There are a few counts of this clonotype. This CDR3 comprises 15 residues. Germline-derived CDR1 and CDR2 are SGHRS and YFSETQ. Trimming left V 2 bases short and J 3 bases short, with 11 bases between. TCRdb re-derived calls from the 5' RACE reads in MiXCR, one entry per CDR3 protein. This sample carries about 340,000 distinct CDR3 sequences, approximately 12% of them seen once, and the ten largest clones take about a fifth. The sequence derives from a man in his late teens or twenties who had mild COVID-19 (a few samples of this study predate the infection). Cell type and time point are not known. Sequenced sample: PBMCs or a T cell subset sorted from them (not recorded which). The chain carries TRBV5-1 and TRBJ1-4; D gene uncertain. CDR3: CASSLGREPNEKLFF. The CDR3 region has the DNA TGCGCCAGCAGCTTAGGAAGGGAACCTAATGAAAAACTGTTTTTT.